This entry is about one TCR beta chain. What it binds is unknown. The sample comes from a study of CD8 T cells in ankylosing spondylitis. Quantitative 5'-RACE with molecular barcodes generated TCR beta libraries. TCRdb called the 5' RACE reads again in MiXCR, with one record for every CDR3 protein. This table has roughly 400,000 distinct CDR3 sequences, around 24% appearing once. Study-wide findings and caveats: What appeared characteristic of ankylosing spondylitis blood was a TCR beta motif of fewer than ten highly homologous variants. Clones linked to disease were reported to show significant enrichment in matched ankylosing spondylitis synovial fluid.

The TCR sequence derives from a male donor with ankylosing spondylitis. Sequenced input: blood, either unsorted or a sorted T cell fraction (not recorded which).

In DNA form, the CDR3 reads TGTGCCAGCAGCTTAACGGGGCTAGCGGGAGGTTTGAATGAGCAGTTCTTC. Encoded protein: CASSLTGLAGGLNEQFF. This rearrangement joins TRBV7-6 to TRBJ2-1; 11 nucleotides agree with TRBD2. The V gene end was trimmed by 2 bases and the J gene end by 7 bases; junction bases not matched to a gene: 10. CDR3 length: 17 amino acids. Germline V gives CDR1 SGHVS, CDR2 FNYEAQ.